The clone carrying this TCR beta chain has at least ten counts. The antigen remains undetermined. The CDR3 end lies 3 residues beyond the end of the read and is filled in from the germline J gene. This CDR3 is built from 17 residues. Unmatched junction bases numbered 8, after V lost 0 bases and J lost 5 bases. Germline CDR1 is MNHEY and CDR2 is SVGEGT. These data belong to a study of T cell clonality in common variable immunodeficiency. Points from the study as a whole: The cause of increased CVID clonality remains unclear without subpopulation sequencing. Fewer deletions and N-nucleotide insertions were reportedly seen in common variable immunodeficiency TCR beta sequences.

Heparinized whole blood, 5 to 8 ml, came from each donor. The method was immunoSEQ multiplex PCR; TCRdb's version includes in-frame clones alone and lacks a portion of them. The sample holds roughly 42,000 clones, and no clone turns up only once. This sequence originates from a person aged 18 to 70 in good health. The sequencing sample was made of peripheral blood mononuclear cells. The genes are TRBV6-2 or TRBV6-3 and TRBJ2-3, with TRBD2 identical over 10 bases. The covered CDR3 bases are TGTGCCAGCAGTTACTCGATGTCCCTAGCGGGAGAAGATACG. Its protein product is CASSYSMSLAGEDT. The full CDR3 protein is CASSYSMSLAGEDTQYF.